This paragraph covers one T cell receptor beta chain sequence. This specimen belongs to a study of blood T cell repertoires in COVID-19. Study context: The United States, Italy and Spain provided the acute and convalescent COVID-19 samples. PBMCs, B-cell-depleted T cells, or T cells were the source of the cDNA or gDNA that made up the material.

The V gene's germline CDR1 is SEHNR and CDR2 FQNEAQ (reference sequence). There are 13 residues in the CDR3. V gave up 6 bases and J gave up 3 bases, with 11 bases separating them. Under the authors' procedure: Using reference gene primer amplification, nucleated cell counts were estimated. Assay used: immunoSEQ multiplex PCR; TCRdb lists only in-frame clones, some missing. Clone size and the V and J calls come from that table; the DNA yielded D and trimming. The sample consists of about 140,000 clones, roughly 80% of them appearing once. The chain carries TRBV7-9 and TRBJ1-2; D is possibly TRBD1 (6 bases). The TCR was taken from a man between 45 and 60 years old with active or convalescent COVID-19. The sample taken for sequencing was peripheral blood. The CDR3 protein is CASRAGTYYGYTF. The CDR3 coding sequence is TGTGCCAGCAGAGCCGGGACATACTATGGCTACACCTTC. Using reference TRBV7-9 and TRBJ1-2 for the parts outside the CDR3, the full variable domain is DTGVSQNPRHKITKRGQNVTFRCDPISEHNRLYWYRQTLGQGPEFLTYFQNEAQLEKSRLLSDRFSAERPKGSFSTLEIQRTEQGDSAMYLCASRAGTYYGYTFGSGTRLTVV.